A single sample is the source of the 25 T cell receptor beta chains below, sequenced in a study of cytomegalovirus exposure and HLA in healthy donors (dated by TCRdb to between 2016 and 2019). The library was made by the immunoSEQ multiplex PCR assay. The multiplex PCR relied on a mix of 60 forward primers for TCR Vbeta segments and 13 reverse primers for TCR Jbeta segments. TCRdb took this table from immuneACCESS and kept in-frame rearrangements with V and J called. Such tables lack part of the clones; where checked against another copy, unresolved V genes explain under half of the gap, and the rest is unexplained. The sample records about 18,000 clones, about 77% of which are singletons. The ten largest clones take up roughly 3.7% of the sample. The sample taken for sequencing was PBMCs. These receptors all come from a man between 18 and 35 years old in good health and CMV-seronegative.

This clone occurred once. The chain employs TRBV4-1 and TRBJ2-7, with 8 bases fitting TRBD1. V shed 3 bases, J shed 1 base, and the junction held 5 bases outside the gene matches. The length of the CDR3 is 15 residues. CDR1 and CDR2 from the germline V gene are MGHRA and YSYEKL. CDR3 coding DNA: TGCGCCAGCAGCCAGAGTACAGGGGGTTCCTACGAGCAGTACTTC. Encoded protein: CASSQSTGGSYEQYF.

This clone was seen a handful of times. The chain couples TRBV4-3 to TRBJ2-1; D is perhaps TRBD2 (5 bases). V gave up 2 bases and J gave up 2 bases, with 13 bases separating them. Germline V CDR1 and CDR2: LGHNA, YSLEER. The CDR3 extends over 16 amino acids. CDR3 sequence (DNA): TGCGCCAGCAGCCAATATAGCGTTCCCCCCTACAATGAGCAGTTCTTC. Amino acid sequence: CASSQYSVPPYNEQFF.

This chain uses TRBV29-1 with TRBJ1-2; 7 bases are a match to TRBD1. Trimming removed 6 bases from V and 7 bases from J; junction bases left unmatched: 8. The CDR3 spans 12 residues. Germline V gene sequence: CDR1 SQVTM, CDR2 ANQGSEA. CDR3 DNA sequence: TGCAGCGTGGCAACAGGGGTTGGTGGCTACACCTTC. This gives the protein CSVATGVGGYTF. The full variable domain, completed using reference TRBV29-1 and TRBJ1-2, is SAVISQKPSRDICQRGTSLTIQCQVDSQVTMMFWYRQQPGQSLTLIATANQGSEATYESGFVIDKFPISRPNLTFSTLTVSNMSPEDSSIYLCSVATGVGGYTFGSGTRLTVV.

This clone was seen just once. The chain carries TRBV7-2 and TRBJ2-7, with D maybe TRBD2 (5 bases). CDR3 size: 14 residues. CDR1 is SGHTA and CDR2 is FQGNSA in the germline V gene. With 5 bases removed from V and 1 base from J, the gap between germline ends came to 12 bases. The CDR3 nucleotides read TGTGCCAGCAGCCTACTACGGGAATCCTACGAGCAGTACTTC. Residues: CASSLLRESYEQYF.

The rearrangement uses TRBV29-1 and TRBJ2-7, with D maybe TRBD2 (6 bases). CDR1 is SQVTM, CDR2 ANQGSEA, per germline. V lost 5 bases and J lost 3, with 11 bases in between. This CDR3 comprises 12 residues. For the CDR3, the DNA is TGCAGCGTTTCTAGCGCAAACTACGAGCAGTACTTC. Translated, it gives CSVSSANYEQYF.

This sequence joins TRBV29-1 and TRBJ1-4; 9 bases map to TRBD1. CDR1 and CDR2 (germline): SQVTM, ANQGSEA. Trimming removed 6 bases from V and 0 bases from J; junction bases left unmatched: 2. This CDR3 comprises 14 residues. The CDR3 sequence is CSVGDRATNEKLFF. Written as DNA, the CDR3 is TGCAGCGTGGGGGACAGGGCAACTAATGAAAAACTGTTTTTT.

V gene TRBV29-1 combines with J gene TRBJ1-1; a possible D gene is TRBD1 (5 bases). Deletions cut 4 bases from V and 1 base from J, with 10 bases between. This CDR3 has 13 residues. Germline values: CDR1 SQVTM, CDR2 ANQGSEA. DNA of the CDR3: TGCAGCGTTGCCAGACAGCCGAACACTGAAGCTTTCTTT. As protein: CSVARQPNTEAFF.

The rearrangement uses TRBV7-8 and TRBJ1-5; D remains unclear. The CDR3 is 17 residues long. Germline V gives CDR1 SGHVS, CDR2 FQNEAQ. V lost 5 bases, J lost 0 bases, and 17 bases lay in between. CDR3 sequence (DNA): TGTGCCAGCAGCGAAGGACGGGAACGTTATAGCAATCAGCCCCAGCATTTT. Translated: CASSEGRERYSNQPQHF.

The gene calls are TRBV6-1 and TRBJ1-4, with 9 bases aligning to TRBD1. Per germline, CDR1 MNHNS and CDR2 SASEGT. The CDR3 contains 20 residues. V shed 2 bases, J shed 2 bases, and the junction held 15 bases outside the gene matches. CDR3 nucleotide sequence: TGTGCCAGCAGTGAAATGAAAGACAGGGGGAGAATTTCCACTAATGAAAAACTGTTTTTT. Residues: CASSEMKDRGRISTNEKLFF.

This chain joins TRBV4-1 and TRBJ1-2; unclear D gene. V lost 1 base, J lost 4 bases, and 4 bases lay in between. Germline CDR1 reads MGHRA; CDR2 reads YSYEKL. The CDR3 extends over 12 amino acids. The CDR3 region has the DNA TGCGCCAGCAGCCAAGGGGCCTATGGCTACACCTTC. It translates to CASSQGAYGYTF.

The rearrangement joins TRBV29-1 to TRBJ2-1; 7 bases match TRBD2. This CDR3 spans 12 amino acids. Germline lookup yields CDR1 SQVTM and CDR2 ANQGSEA. V was pared by 7 bases and J by 8 bases, with 8 bases of the junction left unmatched. The CDR3 is CSAEWREYEQFF. The CDR3, as DNA: TGCAGCGCTGAGTGGCGGGAGTATGAGCAGTTCTTC.

The rearrangement uses TRBV6-5 and TRBJ1-2; 8 bases map to TRBD1. V lost 7 bases to trimming and J lost 7 bases; unmatched junction nucleotides: 5. The germline CDR1 and CDR2 sequences are MNHEY and SVGAGI. This CDR3 comprises 12 residues. The CDR3, as DNA: TGTGCCAGCACCGGACAGGGTGGTGGCTACACCTTC. This codes for CASTGQGGGYTF.

The rearrangement links TRBV7-9 to TRBJ2-7, with 12 positions matching TRBD2. Per germline, CDR1 SEHNR and CDR2 FQNEAQ (reference sequence). Trimming cost V 3 bases and J 5 bases; bases outside gene matches: 5. The CDR3 is 15 residues long. The CDR3, as DNA: TGTGCCAGCAGCTTTCCCCTAGCGGGGGGGGACGAGCAGTACTTC. Translated: CASSFPLAGGDEQYF.

This rearrangement joins TRBV29-1 to TRBJ2-3; possible D gene TRBD2, 5 bases. Germline V gene lookup returns CDR1 SQVTM and CDR2 ANQGSEA. Trimming pared 6 bases from V and 1 base from J, leaving 14 bases between. The CDR3 sequence is 14 residues long. Here the CDR3 DNA reads TGCAGCGTGGACTCGGGTAGCGGCACAGATACGCAGTATTTT. Amino acid sequence: CSVDSGSGTDTQYF.

The chain links TRBV4-2 to TRBJ2-2, with D possibly TRBD2 on 5 matching bases. The CDR3 runs to 17 residues. Germline V gene sequence: CDR1 LGHNA, CDR2 YNFKEQ. V was pared by 3 bases and J by 0 bases, with 14 bases between. CDR3 sequence: CASSQDRESANTGELFF. For the CDR3, the DNA is TGTGCCAGCAGCCAGGATAGGGAGTCGGCGAACACCGGGGAGCTGTTTTTT.

The count of this clone is one. The chain uses TRBV13 and TRBJ2-3; D is unclear. This CDR3 is 12 amino acids long. Germline CDR1 PRHDT, CDR2 FYEKMQ (reference sequence). Trimming cost V 3 bases and J 7 bases, with 8 bases left between them. The CDR3 bases are TGTGCCAGCAGCTTCTTACTCAATACGCAGTATTTT. It specifies CASSFLLNTQYF.

The CDR3 loop is CASSQEGHPGETQYF. For the CDR3, the DNA is TGCGCCAGCAGCCAAGAGGGACATCCGGGGGAGACCCAGTACTTC. The chain recombines TRBV4-1 with TRBJ2-5; TRBD1 is a possible D gene (6 bases). Trimming shortened V by 0 bases and J by 5 bases, and 13 bases separated the two germline ends. Per germline, CDR1 MGHRA and CDR2 YSYEKL. The CDR3 spans 15 residues.

The chain joins TRBV10-1 to TRBJ1-2; 7 bases line up with TRBD1. The CDR3 runs to 14 residues. The V and J ends lost 2 bases and 4 bases, in that order; junction bases with no gene match: 4. Germline values: CDR1 WNHNN, CDR2 SYGVQD (reference sequence). This CDR3 is CASSEGQVSYGYTF. In DNA, the CDR3 is TGCGCCAGCAGTGAGGGACAGGTTAGCTATGGCTACACCTTC.

The V gene is TRBV29-1, the J gene TRBJ1-5; D is possibly TRBD1 (5 bases). CDR1 and CDR2 (germline): SQVTM, ANQGSEA. CDR3 length: 12 amino acids. V shed 7 bases and J shed 4 bases, with 11 bases lying between them. In DNA form, the CDR3 reads TGCAGCGCAGGGAATTGGAATCAGCCCCAGCATTTT. Amino acid sequence: CSAGNWNQPQHF.

The gene calls are TRBV5-1 and TRBJ1-6; possibly TRBD1 for D (5 bases). Germline CDR1 is SGHRS and CDR2 is YFSETQ. The CDR3 is 14 residues long. V lost 0 bases and J 10 bases, leaving 11 bases between the germline ends. The CDR3 loop is CASSLVEEGSPLHF. The CDR3 DNA reads as TGCGCCAGCAGCTTGGTGGAGGAGGGGTCACCCCTCCACTTT.

CDR3 protein: CSILRNVGNTEAFF. CDR3 DNA sequence: TGCAGCATACTACGTAATGTGGGGAACACTGAAGCTTTCTTT. The chain joins TRBV29-1 to TRBJ1-1; D is unresolved. This CDR3 is 14 amino acids long. Per the germline V gene, CDR1 is SQVTM and CDR2 is ANQGSEA. Deletions cut 8 bases from V and 1 base from J, with 17 bases between. Full variable domain (outside the CDR3, taken from reference TRBV29-1 and TRBJ1-1): SAVISQKPSRDICQRGTSLTIQCQVDSQVTMMFWYRQQPGQSLTLIATANQGSEATYESGFVIDKFPISRPNLTFSTLTVSNMSPEDSSIYLCSILRNVGNTEAFFGQGTRLTVV.

The chain couples TRBV29-1 to TRBJ1-2; the D gene is possibly TRBD1 (6 bases). The CDR3 is made up of 14 amino acids. Germline V gene lookup returns CDR1 SQVTM and CDR2 ANQGSEA. V was pared by 6 bases and J by 3 bases, with 17 bases between. CDR3 nucleotide sequence: TGCAGCGTGATAAGGACAGAGAACTACTATGGCTACACCTTC. Amino acids: CSVIRTENYYGYTF. Looking up the rest from reference TRBV29-1 and TRBJ1-2 gives the full variable domain: SAVISQKPSRDICQRGTSLTIQCQVDSQVTMMFWYRQQPGQSLTLIATANQGSEATYESGFVIDKFPISRPNLTFSTLTVSNMSPEDSSIYLCSVIRTENYYGYTFGSGTRLTVV.

The J gene is TRBJ1-1, the V gene TRBV7-9; the D gene is possibly TRBD1 (5 bases). The length of the CDR3 is 13 residues. Trimming removed 5 bases at V and 7 bases at J, with 14 bases between. Germline CDR1 is SEHNR and CDR2 is FQNEAQ (reference sequence). The CDR3 DNA reads TGTGCCAGCAGCCTGCTCCGGGGACTTGAAGCTTTCTTT. It codes for CASSLLRGLEAFF. The variable domain in full, completed from reference TRBV7-9 and TRBJ1-1, reads DTGVSQNPRHKITKRGQNVTFRCDPISEHNRLYWYRQTLGQGPEFLTYFQNEAQLEKSRLLSDRFSAERPKGSFSTLEIQRTEQGDSAMYLCASSLLRGLEAFFGQGTRLTVV.

The chain links TRBV11-2 to TRBJ2-7, with D tentatively TRBD1 (5 bases). The CDR3 spans 14 residues. V shed 5 bases and J shed 6 bases, with 17 bases lying between them. Per the germline V gene, CDR1 is SGHAT and CDR2 is FQNNGV. CDR3 loop: CASSDMQGSGEQYF. In DNA form, the CDR3 reads TGTGCCAGCAGCGATATGCAGGGATCAGGCGAGCAGTACTTC.

The CDR3 coding sequence is TGTGCCAGCAGTTACGTTTCGGGAAAACTGTTTTTT. Amino acid sequence: CASSYVSGKLFF. V and J are TRBV6-6 and TRBJ1-4, with D hard to call. The CDR3 loop spans 12 amino acids. Germline V CDR1 and CDR2: MNHNY, SVGAGI (reference sequence). Trimming cost V 2 bases and J 10 bases, with 8 bases left between them.